The T cell receptor (beta chain) under discussion was sequenced for a study of cytomegalovirus exposure and HLA in healthy donors. Study-wide results and caveats: Per published accounts, TCR beta sequences correctly predicted the HLA-A and HLA-B alleles of most subjects.

With 60 Vbeta and 13 Jbeta primers, the PCR was carried out. Assay used: immunoSEQ multiplex PCR; TCRdb lists only in-frame clones, some missing. The sample lists 160,000 or so clones, 84% seen once, with 1.9% in the top ten. All donors participated as healthy donors of bone marrow. As for this clone: The antigen remains undetermined.

The CDR3 covers 15 residues. Germline V gene lookup returns CDR1 MNHNY and CDR2 SVGAGI (reference sequence). The germline V and J ends were trimmed by 7 bases and 1 base, with 17 bases remaining between them. The rearrangement joins TRBV6-6 to TRBJ2-7; the D gene is possibly TRBD1 (6 bases). What was sequenced was PBMCs. The TCR originated in a man aged 18 to 30 in good health and CMV-seronegative. This CDR3 reads CASIIHRAGSYEQYF. The CDR3 nucleotides read TGTGCCAGCATCATCCACAGGGCCGGATCCTACGAGCAGTACTTC.